A single sample is the source of the 10 T cell receptor beta chains below, sequenced in a study of T cell responses to AZD1222 COVID-19 vaccine. Profiling relied on immunoSEQ multiplex PCR, and the TCRdb table lists in-frame clones only, not all of them. This sample has about 190,000 clones, with 92% found just once. The sample here was peripheral blood, taken on day 0 of AZD1222 vaccination. These receptors all stem from an adult in good health.

Regarding this clone: The sample has other DNA sequences that encode this CDR3 too. The chain recombines TRBV12-3 or TRBV12-4 with TRBJ2-7; D call uncertain. The V gene lost 8 bases and the J gene lost 0 bases, with 8 bases spanning the gap. CDR3 length: 12 amino acids. In DNA form, the CDR3 reads TGTGCCAGCTCAAGGAGCTCCTACGAGCAGTACTTC. This codes for CASSRSSYEQYF.

As DNA, the CDR3 is TGTGCCAGCAGCCGAGAGGTCGGGGAGCTGTTTTTT. The encoded protein is CASSREVGELFF. The chain combines TRBV7-2 with TRBJ2-2; the D is unclear. Trimming took off 5 bases at V and 7 bases at J, with 8 bases between the two ends. Germline lookup yields CDR1 SGHTA and CDR2 FQGNSA. The CDR3 sequence is 12 residues long.

The genes are TRBV27 and TRBJ1-6; 7 bases fit TRBD1. The junction had 13 bases not matched to a gene; V was cut back by 5 bases and J by 15 bases. From germline, CDR1 is MNHEY and CDR2 SMNVEV (reference sequence). The CDR3 covers 14 residues. CDR3 coding DNA: TGTGCCAGCAGTCCCATAACTCCGGGACAGCACCTCCACTTT. Amino acid sequence: CASSPITPGQHLHF.

This clone was detected a few times. The chain employs TRBV7-2 and TRBJ1-5; possible D gene TRBD1, 5 bases. The V gene's germline CDR1 is SGHTA and CDR2 FQGNSA. Trimming pared 1 base from V and 0 bases from J, leaving 10 bases between. The CDR3 has 16 amino acids. The CDR3: CASSLEGPYSNQPQHF. The CDR3 DNA is TGTGCCAGCAGCTTAGAGGGGCCCTATAGCAATCAGCCCCAGCATTTT.

The chain links TRBV7-6 to TRBJ2-5; D is unclear. The CDR3 covers 13 residues. The germline V gene has CDR1 SGHVS and CDR2 FNYEAQ. With 3 bases removed from V and 0 bases from J, the gap between germline ends came to 5 bases. CDR3 amino acids: CASSLGNQETQYF. The CDR3 nucleotides are TGTGCCAGCAGCTTGGGGAACCAAGAGACCCAGTACTTC.

The chain uses TRBV2 and TRBJ1-5, with D hard to call. This CDR3 contains 12 residues. V was pared by 2 bases and J by 5 bases, with 4 bases between. Germline V gives CDR1 SNHLY, CDR2 FYNNEI. In DNA, the CDR3 is TGTGCCAGCAGTGAAATGGATCAGCCCCAGCATTTT. Its protein is CASSEMDQPQHF.

This rearrangement joins TRBV18 to TRBJ1-3; D gene uncertain. Germline V gene sequence: CDR1 KGHSH, CDR2 LQKENI. The CDR3 loop spans 17 amino acids. Trimming removed 1 base at V and 1 base at J, with 14 bases between. This CDR3 reads CASSPQATSPSGNTIYF. CDR3 coding DNA: TGTGCCAGCTCACCACAGGCAACGTCCCCTTCTGGAAACACCATATATTTT. Full variable domain (remainder filled in from reference TRBV18 and TRBJ1-3): NAGVMQNPRHLVRRRGQEARLRCSPMKGHSHVYWYRQLPEEGLKFMVYLQKENIIDESGMPKERFSAEFPKEGPSILRIQQVVRGDSAAYFCASSPQATSPSGNTIYFGEGSWLTVV.

The V gene is TRBV2, the J gene TRBJ1-4; the match to TRBD1 covers 8 bases. J gave up 7 bases and V 5 bases, and 6 bases lay outside the gene matches. CDR3 length equals 14 residues. Germline V gives CDR1 SNHLY, CDR2 FYNNEI. In DNA form, the CDR3 reads TGTGCCAGCAGTTACAGGGGGAGTAGTGAAAAACTGTTTTTT. Translating it yields CASSYRGSSEKLFF. Using reference TRBV2 and TRBJ1-4 for the parts outside the CDR3, the full variable domain is EPEVTQTPSHQVTQMGQEVILRCVPISNHLYFYWYRQILGQKVEFLVSFYNNEISEKSEIFDDQFSVERPDGSNFTLKIRSTKLEDSAMYFCASSYRGSSEKLFFGSGTQLSVL.

This chain connects TRBV7-2 to TRBJ2-7; D call uncertain. Germline V gene sequence: CDR1 SGHTA, CDR2 FQGNSA. With 5 bases removed from V and 5 bases from J, the gap between germline ends came to 10 bases. The CDR3 spans 12 residues. The CDR3 spells CASSRSRHEQYF. CDR3 coding DNA: TGTGCCAGCAGCCGTAGCCGGCACGAGCAGTACTTC.

The chain employs TRBV25-1 and TRBJ1-5, with D uncertain. Trimming left V 4 bases short and J 7 bases short, with 11 bases between. Germline V lookup: CDR1 MGHDK, CDR2 SYGVNS. The CDR3 has 13 amino acids. The CDR3 here is CASSVAYWQPQHF. The CDR3 DNA reads as TGTGCCAGCAGTGTAGCGTATTGGCAGCCCCAGCATTTT. The full variable domain, in which reference TRBV25-1 and TRBJ1-5 provide the parts outside the CDR3, is EADIYQTPRYLVIGTGKKITLECSQTMGHDKMYWYQQDPGMELHLIHYSYGVNSTEKGDLSSESTVSRIRTEHFPLTLESARPSHTSQYLCASSVAYWQPQHFGDGTRLSIL.